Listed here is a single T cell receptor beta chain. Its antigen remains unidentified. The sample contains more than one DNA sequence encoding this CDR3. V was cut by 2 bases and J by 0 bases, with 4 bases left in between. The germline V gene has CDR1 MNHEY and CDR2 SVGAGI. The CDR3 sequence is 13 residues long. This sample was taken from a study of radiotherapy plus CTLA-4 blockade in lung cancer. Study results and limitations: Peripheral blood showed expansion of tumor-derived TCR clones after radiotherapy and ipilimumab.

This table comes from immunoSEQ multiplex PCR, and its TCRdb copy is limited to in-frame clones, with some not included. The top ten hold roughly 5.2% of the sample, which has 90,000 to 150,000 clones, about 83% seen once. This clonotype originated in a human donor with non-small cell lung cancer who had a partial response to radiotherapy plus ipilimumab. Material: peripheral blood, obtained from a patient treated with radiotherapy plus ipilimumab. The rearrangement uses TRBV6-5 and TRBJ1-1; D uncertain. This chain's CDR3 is CASSYSVNTEAFF. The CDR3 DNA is TGTGCCAGCAGTTACAGCGTGAACACTGAAGCTTTCTTT.